This T cell receptor beta chain was sequenced in a study of T cell changes during pregnancy in multiple sclerosis. The table came from immunoSEQ multiplex PCR; TCRdb's copy has only in-frame clones and leaves some out. The data hold about 46,000 clones, with around 93% observed a single time. CDR1 is SGHVS and CDR2 is FNYEAQ in the germline V gene. V shed 5 bases, J shed 1 base, and the junction held 10 bases outside the gene matches. The CDR3 is 16 residues long. This clonotype was sampled from a female donor with multiple sclerosis, enrolled in a pregnancy study. The chain uses TRBV7-6 and TRBJ2-7; 8 nucleotides match TRBD2. This specimen consisted of CD8+ T cells from peripheral blood mononuclear cells, obtained after pregnancy. CDR3 bases: TGTGCCAGCAGCCAAATGGGACGGGAGGGTTCCTACGAGCAGTACTTC. As protein: CASSQMGREGSYEQYF.